This T cell receptor beta chain was identified during a study of CXCR3-negative and CXCR3-positive naive CD8 T cells. Whole-study findings and limits: After cryopreservation, expression of CXCR3 was partially reduced, and most assays were run with fresh PBMCs. Relative to CXCR3-negative naive cells, CXCR3-positive naive cells had more hydrophobic TRB CDR3s. In naive cells, CXCR3-negative and CXCR3-positive subsets had similar TRBV-TRBJ usage; memory cells differed.

UMI-labeled TRB cDNA libraries were prepared by 5' RACE. TCRdb reworked the 5' RACE reads into one entry per CDR3 protein, no DNA. Recorded for this sample: 130,000 to 150,000 distinct CDR3 sequences. Researchers reported sorting every CD8+ T cell subset in triplicate, 250,000 to 300,000 cells per sort. Concerning this clonotype: Its antigen is still unknown.

Germline V gives CDR1 SGHNT, CDR2 YYREEE (reference sequence). This CDR3 region has 14 residues. The sequenced sample consisted of naive CXCR3+ CD8+ T cells from blood. Noted subset: CD45RO-CCR7+CD27+CD95- naive CD8+ T cells expressing CXCR3 (TNR3+). The sequence derives from a human donor in good health. Some clones in this sample may be carry-over from other donors' samples. The V call is TRBV5-4, the J call TRBJ1-2; there is no DNA to check the TCRdb D call of TRBD1. This CDR3 reads CASSLAPGFYGYTF.